Reported below is one TCR beta chain. The record originates from a study of blood T cell repertoires in COVID-19. V was pared by 3 bases and J by 3 bases, with 9 bases between. The CDR3 runs to 13 residues. The germline V gene encodes CDR1 SGHTA and CDR2 FQGNSA. Original data processing: Amplification of reference gene primers provided the estimated nucleated cell counts. Sequencing used immunoSEQ multiplex PCR; TCRdb keeps in-frame clones, though not all of them. V and J calls plus clone size are reproduced from that table; the DNA served to infer D and trimming. The sample has about half a million clones; 70% to 90% are singletons.

The material sequenced was peripheral blood. The gene calls are TRBV7-2 and TRBJ2-7, with D possibly matching TRBD2 (6 bases). The receptor was isolated from a human donor in a cohort sampled during active COVID-19. CDR3 DNA sequence: TGTGCCAGCAGCTTCCGGGGACTCTACGAGCAGTACTTC. Its translation: CASSFRGLYEQYF.